Shown below are 6 T cell receptor beta chains from a single sample sequenced in a study of blood T cell repertoires in COVID-19. TCRdb's table, derived via immunoSEQ multiplex PCR, lists solely in-frame clones and lacks some. The data show about 100,000 clones, 65% to 85% seen once. The sample was peripheral blood. Receptor source: a man aged 60 to 75 with acute or convalescent COVID-19.

In this sample, this clone turned up a few times. The V call is TRBV29-1, the J call TRBJ2-5; 9 bases agree with TRBD1. Germline V lookup: CDR1 SQVTM, CDR2 ANQGSEA. V lost 1 base to trimming and J lost 5 bases; unmatched junction nucleotides: 5. The CDR3 is 14 amino acids. The CDR3: CSVEAWTGAETQYF. The DNA of the CDR3 is TGCAGCGTTGAAGCCTGGACAGGGGCTGAGACCCAGTACTTC.

CDR3 protein: CASSPRGRGDQPQHF. The CDR3 DNA is TGTGCCAGCAGCCCGAGGGGCAGGGGCGATCAGCCCCAGCATTTT. The chain employs TRBV5-6 and TRBJ1-5; weak D call: TRBD1 (6 bases). The CDR3 covers 15 residues. The germline V and J ends were trimmed by 4 bases and 5 bases, with 16 bases remaining between them. Germline assignment: CDR1 SGHDT and CDR2 YYEEEE.

J is TRBJ1-2 and V is TRBV10-3, with 7 bases aligning to TRBD1. V trimming: 0 bases; J trimming: 2 bases; junction bases outside the gene matches: 12. This CDR3 has 18 residues. Germline-derived CDR1 and CDR2 are ENHRY and SYGVKD. CDR3 amino acids: CAISESFRDSFFNYGYTF. CDR3 in DNA: TGTGCCATCAGTGAGTCTTTTCGGGACAGCTTTTTCAACTATGGCTACACCTTC.

This clone was detected only once. The chain carries TRBV25-1 and TRBJ2-1; D possibly corresponds to TRBD2 (6 bases). Germline CDR1 and CDR2: MGHDK and SYGVNS. V dropped 6 bases and J dropped 2 bases, with 11 bases sitting between them. This CDR3 region has 14 residues. The CDR3 DNA reads as TGTGCCAGCAGGGAGGGCGGAACCTACAATGAGCAGTTCTTC. Translated: CASREGGTYNEQFF.

CDR3 in amino acids: CPQQPSYPHSNGNQPQHF. In nucleotides, the CDR3 is TGTCCCCAGCAGCCATCTTACCCGCACAGTAACGGCAATCAGCCCCAGCATTTT. V and J are TRBV16 and TRBJ1-5, with no clear D. There are 18 residues in the CDR3. In germline, CDR1 is KGHSY, CDR2 FQNENV.

V is TRBV11-3 and J is TRBJ2-7; maybe TRBD1 (6 bases). Trimming shortened V by 0 bases and J by 2 bases, and 11 bases separated the two germline ends. This CDR3 comprises 15 residues. The germline V gene has CDR1 SGHNT and CDR2 YENEEA. The CDR3 sequence is CASSLDSGQPYEQYF. CDR3 DNA sequence: TGTGCCAGCAGCTTAGATTCGGGACAACCCTACGAGCAGTACTTC. The whole variable domain, remainder taken from reference TRBV11-3 and TRBJ2-7, is EAGVVQSPRYKIIEKKQPVAFWCNPISGHNTLYWYLQNLGQGPELLIRYENEEAVDDSQLPKDRFSAERLKGVDSTLKIQPAELGDSAVYLCASSLDSGQPYEQYFGPGTRLTVT.